Presented here are 4 T cell receptor beta chains from one specimen sequenced in a study of blood T cell repertoires in COVID-19 (dated by TCRdb to 2018 to 2021). The library was built by means of the immunoSEQ multiplex PCR assay. Here the immuneACCESS table is served through TCRdb, limited to in-frame sequences with V and J called. Missing clones are a known gap in these copies; in checked studies unresolved V genes cover under half, and the rest lacks a known reason. This sample lists about 270,000 clones; roughly 83% were detected once. The ten biggest clones cover approximately 6% of the sample. The specimen sequenced was peripheral blood. These receptors were taken from a woman of 80 years or more with COVID-19, enrolled during active disease.

This chain joins TRBV30 and TRBJ1-1, with a tentative D call TRBD1 (6 bases). CDR1 GTSNPN and CDR2 SVGIG come from the germline V gene (reference sequence). The germline V and J ends were trimmed by 1 base and 6 bases, with 21 bases remaining between them. The CDR3 length is 16 residues. The CDR3 DNA sequence: TGTGCCTGGAGTGCACCTTGGGGACCAGGGGATTCTGAAGCTTTCTTT. The encoded protein is CAWSAPWGPGDSEAFF. Full variable domain (missing parts from reference TRBV30 and TRBJ1-1): SQTIHQWPATLVQPVGSPLSLECTVEGTSNPNLYWYRQAAGRGLQLLFYSVGIGQISSEVPQNLSASRPQDRQFILSSKKLLLSDSGFYLCAWSAPWGPGDSEAFFGQGTRLTVV.

Worth noting for this clone: Additional DNA sequences in this sample encode the identical CDR3. This chain connects TRBV28 to TRBJ1-2; maybe TRBD1 (5 bases). CDR1 and CDR2 (germline): MDHEN, SYDVKM. The V end lost 1 base, the J end lost 4 bases, and 7 bases lay between the germline ends. The CDR3 runs 13 residues. The CDR3 bases are TGTGCCAGCAGTTTATCAGGGATCTATGGCTACACCTTC. This codes for CASSLSGIYGYTF.

In this sample, this clone turned up a few times. This chain links TRBV6-2 or TRBV6-3 with TRBJ1-1; TRBD1 matches 8 bases. Trimming removed 3 bases from V and 5 bases from J; junction bases left unmatched: 8. The CDR3 totals 15 residues. CDR1 MNHEY and CDR2 SVGEGT come from the germline V gene. The CDR3, as DNA: TGTGCCAGCAGTTATGGGGACAGGTCGCGAACTGAAGCTTTCTTT. This sequence encodes CASSYGDRSRTEAFF.

A single count supports this clone. This sequence joins TRBV15 and TRBJ2-5, with 12 bases matching TRBD2. CDR3 length: 15 amino acids. CDR1 is LNHNV and CDR2 is YYDKDF in the germline V gene (reference sequence). J was trimmed by 4 bases and V by 4 bases; bases with no gene match: 4. Here the CDR3 reads CATSKRLAGVETQYF. The CDR3 DNA sequence: TGTGCCACCAGCAAACGACTAGCGGGGGTAGAGACCCAGTACTTC.